This entry concerns a single T cell receptor (beta chain). There is no known antigen for this receptor. No much larger clonotype is one base removed from it; base qualities were not supplied. The donors were included in the validation cohort of 130 or so subjects, a group kept apart from the approximately 650-subject first cohort. The data derive from a study of cytomegalovirus exposure and HLA in healthy donors (dated by TCRdb to 2017 to 2019). In terms of the full investigation: According to a later analysis, one platform produced both the 110 or so validation repertoires and the 670 or so repertoires of the first cohort. A separate validation cohort of roughly 110 different subjects was used in addition to the approximately 670-subject first cohort. The aim of the study was to test whether cataloging public T cell receptors could identify signatures of past pathogen exposure. To predict cytomegalovirus infection status, the study combined high-throughput TCR immunosequencing, statistical association of individual TCRs with disease status, and machine learning. Summary of the overall study and its limitations: While some public TCRs were present in many individuals, most TCR sequences turned up only very rarely across donors. The study listed 150 to 200 TCR beta chains as associated with cytomegalovirus. A later analysis had no HLA typing for the validation cohort, so co-occurrence there was scored across all 130 or so repertoires. It was suggested by the authors that the approach could potentially be generalized to other disease states and immunological phenotypes. A later analysis found that TCRs clustered in the first cohort also tended to co-occur in the 95 to 150 validation repertoires, with just under 95% of cluster scores above 0. A few of the identified cytomegalovirus-associated TCR beta chains were confirmed in vitro to be specific for cytomegalovirus antigens. Cytomegalovirus status was reported to be diagnosed by the classifier with high specificity and sensitivity in both the original and validation cohorts.

Library method: the immunoSEQ multiplex PCR assay. Per the source publication's procedure: A statistical classification framework was developed to diagnose cytomegalovirus status using the catalog of TCR beta chain sequences. TCRdb provides this immuneACCESS table in a form limited to in-frame rearrangements. Some clones are lacking; in checked studies, under half of them reflect an unresolved V gene, and why the rest are absent is not known. V, J and clone size were drawn from that table, and D and trimming were deduced from the DNA. This sample holds about 76,000 clones; approximately 95% were observed only once. Roughly 1.4% of the sample rests with the top ten. Clipping removes 5 bases from V and 6 bases from J, with 2 as the unmatched junction base count. The germline V gene gives CDR1 as SGHAT and CDR2 as FQNNGV. The CDR3 sequence holds 12 residues, the cysteine and phenylalanine included. Only the CDR3 part of the read is kept: 36 bases, read in frame from the first base.

What was sequenced was PBMCs. Rearrangement joined TRBV11-2 to TRBJ1-2, and 8 junctional nucleotides match TRBD1. The TCR originated in a young man in good health and CMV-seropositive. Here the CDR3 is given as CASSQQGDGYTF. The DNA is as follows: TGTGCCAGCAGCCAACAGGGGGATGGCTACACCTTC.